The clone carrying this T cell receptor (beta chain) was seen ten or more times. Its matching antigen is unknown. The CDR3 has 15 amino acids. V was clipped by 7 bases and J by 2 bases; unmatched bases: 7. Germline CDR1 LNHDA, CDR2 SQIVND (reference sequence). The data derive from a study of T cell repertoires in cytomegalovirus infection. About the study: An indication of both CMV infection and matching HLA type came from public TCR beta signatures.

Regarding the study as a whole: Carriers of CMV plus the relevant HLA were identified by cumulative public TCR beta family frequency.

TCRdb re-analysed the reads in MiXCR, keeping a single row per CDR3 protein. The sample has around 450,000 distinct CDR3 sequences, roughly 10% seen once. The source of this sequence is a human donor in good health (CMV status not recorded). Some clones in this sample may be carry-over from other donors' samples. The specimen sequenced was PBMCs. The chain couples TRBV19 to TRBJ2-2, with 7 bases fitting TRBD1. For the CDR3, the DNA is TGTGCCAGTAACAAGGGACAGCTAAACACCGGGGAGCTGTTTTTT. Translation: CASNKGQLNTGELFF.